The rows below give T cell receptor beta chains drawn from one sample of a study of blood T cell repertoires in COVID-19. Assay: immunoSEQ multiplex PCR; the TCRdb copy retains only in-frame clones and omits some. The table records some 210,000 clones, approximately 80% of them present only once. Sequenced input: PBMCs or T cells enriched from blood (not recorded which). These receptors came from a man aged 25-45 years with acute COVID-19. CDR3s include the opening cysteine and the closing phenylalanine or tryptophan. Each record gives: D gene, J gene, clone size, V gene, CDR3 protein, CDR3 DNA. D genes are given only for firm matches. Expanded clones get a size class; other rows say once, few or many, or leave the size out.

.,TRBJ2-1,.,TRBV30,CAWSGDYNEQFF,TGTGCCTGGAGCGGGGACTACAATGAGCAGTTCTTC
.,TRBJ1-4,.,TRBV3-1/TRBV3-2,CASSQGARRAGEKLFF,TGTGCCAGCAGCCAAGGTGCTAGGAGGGCAGGTGAAAAACTGTTTTTT
TRBD1,TRBJ1-2,.,TRBV2,CASRDRVYYGYTF,TGTGCCAGCAGAGACAGGGTCTACTATGGCTACACCTTC
TRBD1,TRBJ2-1,.,TRBV27,CASSLRQAGGRNEQFF,TGTGCCAGCAGTTTAAGGCAGGCAGGGGGCAGGAATGAGCAGTTCTTC
.,TRBJ1-4,.,TRBV3-1/TRBV3-2,CASSQGQINEKLFF,TGTGCCAGCAGCCAAGGCCAGATTAATGAAAAACTGTTTTTT
TRBD2,TRBJ2-3,.,TRBV9,CASSPFTSGTDTQYF,TGTGCCAGCAGCCCGTTTACTAGCGGCACAGATACGCAGTATTTT
TRBD1,TRBJ1-5,.,TRBV28,CASSPSRDRGRNQPQHF,TGTGCCAGCAGTCCGTCCCGGGACAGGGGGCGGAATCAGCCCCAGCATTTT
TRBD2,TRBJ2-3,.,TRBV4-1,CASSQDPGGLVKADTQYF,TGCGCCAGCAGCCAAGACCCGGGGGGACTAGTGAAGGCAGATACGCAGTATTTT
TRBD1,TRBJ1-5,.,TRBV5-5,CASSLGTGYRGGNQPQHF,TGTGCCAGCAGTCTCGGGACAGGCTACCGGGGGGGCAATCAGCCCCAGCATTTT
.,TRBJ1-1,.,TRBV9,CASSPGGMNTEAFF,TGTGCCAGCAGCCCGGGGGGAATGAACACTGAAGCTTTCTTT
TRBD1,TRBJ1-2,.,TRBV19,CASRFGTAESGYTF,TGTGCCAGTAGATTCGGGACAGCGGAGAGTGGCTACACCTTC
TRBD1,TRBJ1-2,few,TRBV28,CASSCRGYYGYTF,TGTGCCAGCAGTTGCAGGGGGTACTATGGCTACACCTTC
TRBD1,TRBJ2-7,.,TRBV13,CASSEPGGFYEQYF,TGTGCCAGCAGCGAACCAGGGGGCTTCTACGAGCAGTACTTC
.,TRBJ1-1,.,TRBV5-5,CASSRDTEAFF,TGTGCCAGCAGTCGGGACACTGAAGCTTTCTTT
TRBD1,TRBJ1-6,.,TRBV28,CASSWTRTGGNSPLHF,TGTGCCAGCAGTTGGACCCGGACAGGAGGAAATTCACCCCTCCACTTT
.,TRBJ1-1,.,TRBV6-5,CASTPGIRFDTEAFF,TGTGCCAGCACCCCAGGGATCAGATTTGACACTGAAGCTTTCTTT
TRBD2,TRBJ2-3,.,TRBV9,CASSVVGTSGGDTDTQYF,TGTGCCAGCAGCGTAGTTGGGACTAGCGGGGGCGACACAGATACGCAGTATTTT
.,TRBJ1-3,many,TRBV9,CASSAFLSWGNTIYF,TGTGCCAGCAGCGCGTTCCTGAGCTGGGGAAACACCATATATTTT
.,TRBJ1-2,.,TRBV5-4,CASSLGLGVYTF,TGTGCCAGCAGCCTAGGACTCGGGGTCTACACCTTC
TRBD1,TRBJ2-7,.,TRBV5-5,CASSLGDRVLIEQYF,TGTGCCAGCAGCTTGGGAGACAGGGTCCTTATAGAGCAGTACTTC
.,TRBJ2-2,.,TRBV5-1,CASGVGGANTGELFF,TGCGCCAGCGGCGTGGGGGGCGCAAACACCGGGGAGCTGTTTTTT
TRBD1,TRBJ1-2,.,TRBV6-5,CASRAGTGHGYTF,TGTGCCAGCAGGGCCGGGACAGGGCATGGCTACACCTTC
.,TRBJ1-1,.,TRBV29-1,CSARSNTEAFF,TGCAGCGCTAGAAGTAACACTGAAGCTTTCTTT
TRBD1,TRBJ1-2,.,TRBV9,CASSLRTGDGYTF,TGTGCCAGCAGCCTTCGGACAGGGGATGGCTACACCTTC
.,TRBJ1-2,.,TRBV28,CASGEAREDGYTF,TGTGCCAGCGGGGAGGCCAGGGAGGATGGCTACACCTTC
.,TRBJ1-6,.,TRBV5-1,CASSLEGTSNSPLHF,TGCGCCAGCAGCTTGGAAGGGACATCTAATTCACCCCTCCACTTT
TRBD1,TRBJ1-1,.,TRBV3-1/TRBV3-2,CASSHSGTAQAFF,TGTGCCAGCAGCCACTCCGGGACAGCTCAAGCTTTCTTT
.,TRBJ1-5,.,TRBV18,CASSPLSDSPGQPQHF,TGTGCCAGCTCACCACTTTCGGACAGCCCGGGTCAGCCCCAGCATTTT
.,TRBJ1-1,.,TRBV27,CASSFRENTEAFF,TGTGCCAGCAGTTTCAGGGAGAACACTGAAGCTTTCTTT
.,TRBJ2-3,.,TRBV5-4,CASSLQGKDTQYF,TGTGCCAGCAGCCTCCAGGGAAAAGATACGCAGTATTTT
TRBD1,TRBJ1-5,many,TRBV5-6,CASSLARTGTRYSNQPQHF,TGTGCCAGCAGCTTGGCCCGGACAGGGACCAGATATAGCAATCAGCCCCAGCATTTT
TRBD1,TRBJ1-6,.,TRBV19,CAGGTGGFGSPLHF,TGTGCCGGCGGGACAGGGGGCTTTGGTTCACCCCTCCACTTT
TRBD1,TRBJ2-3,.,TRBV24-1,CATSTGVTDTQYF,TGTGCCACCAGCACAGGGGTCACAGATACGCAGTATTTT